This TCR beta chain was identified in a study of beta chain features in type 1 diabetes. Study-wide findings and caveats: For patients, the naive, central memory and Treg TCRB repertoires appeared more alike than for healthy donors.

As regards this clone: Its antigen is still unknown.

All of the isolated RNA was reverse transcribed, so expressed TCRB transcripts were sequenced. Libraries were prepared by immunoSEQ multiplex PCR; TCRdb keeps only in-frame clonotypes and omits some of them. This table holds hundreds of thousands of clones, 30% found once. Over 95% purity was reached by all sorted populations. The length of the CDR3 is 14 residues. V was clipped by 3 bases and J by 12 bases, with 21 bases between them. Germline V gene lookup returns CDR1 SGHTA and CDR2 FQGNSA. The source of this sequence is a man between 18 and 29 years old in good health. The V and J genes are TRBV7-2 and TRBJ2-7, with D unclear. The sequencing sample was made of naive CD4+ T cells from blood. CDR3 protein: CASSLGQAPSTRYF. CDR3 DNA sequence: TGTGCCAGCAGCTTGGGTCAGGCCCCCTCCACGCGGTACTTC. Variable domain in full (rest from reference TRBV7-2 and TRBJ2-7): GAGVSQSPSNKVTEKGKDVELRCDPISGHTALYWYRQSLGQGLEFLIYFQGNSAPDKSGLPSDRFSAERTGGSVSTLTIQRTQQEDSAVYLCASSLGQAPSTRYFGPGTRLTVT.